One and the same sample provided the 15 T cell receptor beta chains below, sequenced in a study of T cell clonality in common variable immunodeficiency (dated by TCRdb to the mid-2010s). Library preparation was by the immunoSEQ multiplex PCR assay. TCRdb limited this immuneACCESS table to in-frame rearrangements with V and J called. A share of clones is missing; checked studies link under half to unresolved V genes, and the rest is unexplained. The table gives 50,000 to 65,000 clones for this sample, with none occurring only once. About 0.9% of the sample rests with the top ten. Specimen: peripheral blood mononuclear cells. These receptors all come from a person aged 18 to 69 in good health.

This clone was detected ten times or more. The read is 3 residues too short to cover the CDR3 end, so that end is filled in from the germline J gene. The rearrangement uses TRBV20-1 and TRBJ2-1, with 8 bases matching TRBD2. After removal of 4 bases from V and 9 bases from J, the junction contained 14 bases not matched to a gene. CDR3 size: 15 residues. Germline V CDR1 and CDR2: DFQATT, SNEGSKA (reference sequence). The CDR3 bases that were read are TGCAGTGCTACTTTCACGGGACTAGGATTATTTGAG. Amino acid sequence: CSATFTGLGLFE. The whole CDR3 protein reads CSATFTGLGLFEQFF.

As concerns this clone: The read halts 3 residues ahead of the CDR3 end, with the missing end drawn from the germline J gene. This chain joins TRBV19 and TRBJ1-2; TRBD1 matches at 8 bases. CDR1 and CDR2 from the germline V gene are LNHDA and SQIVND (reference sequence). The CDR3 totals 15 residues. The sequenced CDR3 bases are TGTGCCAGTAGTTGGCCAGGGGGCTATATCAATGAC. Its protein is CASSWPGGYIND. The CDR3 in its entirety is CASSWPGGYINDYTF.

This clone was counted at least ten times. The CDR3 is cut off 3 residues early in the read; its end comes from the germline J gene. V and J are TRBV18 and TRBJ1-4; 7 positions match TRBD1. J was trimmed by 1 base and V by 3 bases; bases with no gene match: 5. This CDR3 comprises 16 residues. Germline V lookup: CDR1 KGHSH, CDR2 LQKENI. This chain's CDR3 is CASSPDRAVTNEKLFF. Incomplete CDR3 DNA: TGTGCCAGCTCACCCGACAGGGCGGTAACTAATGAAAAA. The variable domain in full, with the rest retrieved from reference TRBV18 and TRBJ1-4, is NAGVMQNPRHLVRRRGQEARLRCSPMKGHSHVYWYRQLPEEGLKFMVYLQKENIIDESGMPKERFSAEFPKEGPSILRIQQVVRGDSAAYFCASSPDRAVTNEKLFFGSGTQLSVL.

As to this clone: The read terminates 3 residues ahead of where the CDR3 ends, so the germline J gene completes it. The chain is built from TRBV30 and TRBJ1-2; possibly TRBD1 for D (5 bases). The V and J ends lost 5 bases and 4 bases respectively, with 17 bases between them. The CDR3 runs to 14 residues. The germline gives CDR1 GTSNPN, CDR2 SVGIG (reference sequence). The CDR3 protein is CAWRPPATAYGYTF. The CDR3 bases that were read are TGTGCCTGGCGACCCCCAGCGACAGCCTATGGC.

This clone occurred many times. The read ends 3 residues before the CDR3 terminus; that terminus is restored from the germline J gene. This chain joins TRBV7-3 and TRBJ2-1, with 7 bases identical to TRBD1. The CDR3 length is 13 residues. The V gene end was trimmed by 3 bases and the J gene end by 8 bases; junction bases not matched to a gene: 4. Germline-derived CDR1 and CDR2 are SGHTA and FQGTGA. The covered CDR3 bases are TGTGCCAGCAGCTTGACAGGGCTCGATGAG. It specifies CASSLTGLDE. The CDR3 in its entirety is CASSLTGLDEQFF. The full variable domain, rest sourced from reference TRBV7-3 and TRBJ2-1, is GAGVSQTPSNKVTEKGKYVELRCDPISGHTALYWYRQSLGQGPEFLIYFQGTGAADDSGLPNDRFFAVRPEGSVSTLKIQRTERGDSAVYLCASSLTGLDEQFFGPGTRLTVL.

In its sample, this clone was seen many times. The CDR3 goes on 3 residues after the read ends, and that part is filled in from the germline J gene. The chain has TRBV2 and TRBJ1-2; D uncertain. CDR1 and CDR2 (germline): SNHLY, FYNNEI. This CDR3 region has 13 residues. The DNA read from the CDR3 is TGTGCCAGCAGTGAATCCGTCAAACTAGGC. Translating gives CASSESVKLG. The whole CDR3 sequence is CASSESVKLGYTF.

In its sample, this clone was seen many times. The missing CDR3 end, 3 residues past where the read stops, is filled in from the germline J gene. This rearrangement joins TRBV30 to TRBJ2-1; the match to TRBD2 covers 7 bases. The V segment lost 7 bases and the J segment 4 bases; nucleotides outside the gene matches: 16. CDR1 and CDR2 (germline): GTSNPN, SVGIG (reference sequence). CDR3 length: 16 residues. CDR3 DNA (partial): TGTGCCTTCAAACTTCCGAGGCTAGCGGCTTACAATGAG. As protein: CAFKLPRLAAYNE. In full, the CDR3 is CAFKLPRLAAYNEQFF.

This clone has at least ten counts. The CDR3 end lies 3 residues beyond the end of the read and is filled in from the germline J gene. This chain links TRBV19 with TRBJ2-1; TRBD2 matches at 7 bases. Germline CDR1 is LNHDA and CDR2 is SQIVND (reference sequence). The V and J ends lost 5 bases and 9 bases, in that order; junction bases with no gene match: 7. The length of the CDR3 is 13 residues. Incomplete CDR3 DNA: TGTGCCAGTAGTCCCCGACTAGCAGGTGAG. Its translation: CASSPRLAGE. Given in full, the CDR3 is CASSPRLAGEQFF.

This clone occurred many times. The CDR3 end lies 3 residues beyond the end of the read and is filled in from the germline J gene. The chain has TRBV11-3 and TRBJ2-3, with D unclear. Trimming removed 2 bases at V and 4 bases at J, with 7 bases between. CDR3 length: 13 residues. In germline, CDR1 is SGHNT, CDR2 YENEEA. Here the CDR3 reads CASSLNPADTQYF. The DNA read from the CDR3 is TGTGCCAGCAGCTTAAACCCGGCAGATACG.

This clone was counted at least ten times. The read terminates 3 residues ahead of where the CDR3 ends, so the germline J gene completes it. V gene TRBV29-1 combines with J gene TRBJ1-2; tentative D call: TRBD1 (6 bases). The CDR3 totals 12 residues. CDR1 is SQVTM, CDR2 ANQGSEA, per germline. CDR3 bases read: TGCAGCGTTTGGGTTCAGGGCAGGGGT. This codes for CSVWVQGRG. The whole CDR3 sequence is CSVWVQGRGYTF. Looking up the rest from reference TRBV29-1 and TRBJ1-2 gives the full variable domain: SAVISQKPSRDICQRGTSLTIQCQVDSQVTMMFWYRQQPGQSLTLIATANQGSEATYESGFVIDKFPISRPNLTFSTLTVSNMSPEDSSIYLCSVWVQGRGYTFGSGTRLTVV.

This clone was counted between two and nine times. The read gets to within 3 residues of the CDR3 end, and the germline J gene fills in the rest. The chain carries TRBV2 and TRBJ1-1; a weak D match, TRBD1 (5 bases). The length of the CDR3 is 16 residues. With 2 bases removed from V and 1 base from J, the gap between germline ends came to 14 bases. CDR1 SNHLY and CDR2 FYNNEI come from the germline V gene. CDR3 protein: CASSEPVGGWNTEAFF. The DNA read from the CDR3 is TGTGCCAGCAGTGAACCCGTCGGGGGGTGGAACACTGAA.

There are many counts of this clone. Read sequence stops 3 residues before the CDR3 end, and the germline J gene provides the missing end. The J gene is TRBJ2-7, the V gene TRBV6-1; D gene uncertain. This CDR3 spans 14 amino acids. Trimming pared 0 bases from V and 1 base from J, leaving 7 bases between. Germline CDR1 and CDR2: MNHNS and SASEGT. The part of the CDR3 DNA that was read is TGTGCCAGCAGTGAAGCGTTCAGGTCCTACGAG. As protein: CASSEAFRSYE. The full CDR3 reads CASSEAFRSYEQYF.

The covered CDR3 bases are TGTGCCAGCAGCGGGACAGGGGACACCTCACCG. Its translation: CASSGTGDTSP. The whole CDR3 sequence is CASSGTGDTSPLFF. The V and J genes are TRBV7-9 and TRBJ2-2, with 10 bases fitting TRBD1. The read ends 3 residues before the CDR3 terminus; that terminus is restored from the germline J gene. The CDR3 contains 14 residues. Per the germline V gene, CDR1 is SEHNR and CDR2 is FQNEAQ (reference sequence).

Many counts were recorded for this clone. The sequenced fragment ends 3 residues before the CDR3 boundary, so the rest is inferred from the germline J gene. The chain employs TRBV5-1 and TRBJ1-2; D perhaps matches TRBD1 (5 bases). Looked up from germline, CDR1 is SGHRS and CDR2 is YFSETQ. The CDR3 runs 15 residues. CDR3 amino acids: CASSLAPGGEGGYTF. The covered CDR3 bases are TGCGCCAGCAGCTTGGCTCCCGGGGGGGAAGGCGGC.

For this clone: The read terminates 3 residues before the CDR3 end, so the remaining end is supplied by the germline J gene. This chain uses TRBV7-9 with TRBJ1-4, with a tentative D call TRBD1 (6 bases). The CDR3 is made up of 15 amino acids. The germline gives CDR1 SEHNR, CDR2 FQNEAQ (reference sequence). The sequenced CDR3 bases are TGTGCCAGCAGCTTAGCGACAGGATTTAATTCACCA. It codes for CASSLATGFNSP. The complete CDR3 reads CASSLATGFNSPLFF. The whole variable domain, remainder taken from reference TRBV7-9 and TRBJ1-4, is DTGVSQNPRHKITKRGQNVTFRCDPISEHNRLYWYRQTLGQGPEFLTYFQNEAQLEKSRLLSDRFSAERPKGSFSTLEIQRTEQGDSAMYLCASSLATGFNSPLFFGSGTQLSVL.